One and the same sample provided the 5 T cell receptor beta chains below, sequenced in a study of blood T cell repertoires in COVID-19. Some clones are missing from TCRdb's copy, which holds only in-frame ones; the method was immunoSEQ multiplex PCR. This repertoire shows over 250,000 clones, about 88% found once; its top ten account for about 4%. Sequenced: peripheral blood. The source of these receptors is a man between 60 and 75 years old who had recovered from COVID-19.

The chain uses TRBV5-4 and TRBJ1-4; D ambiguous. V shed 0 bases and J shed 5 bases, with 11 bases lying between them. Germline lookup yields CDR1 SGHNT and CDR2 YYREEE (reference sequence). CDR3 size: 15 residues. The CDR3 loop reads CASSLDPFTNEKLFF. The CDR3 DNA sequence: TGTGCCAGCAGCTTGGATCCGTTTACAAATGAAAAACTGTTTTTT.

The chain joins TRBV5-1 to TRBJ2-1, with 8 bases fitting TRBD1. The CDR3 has 14 residues. The germline gives CDR1 SGHRS, CDR2 YFSETQ. V was pared by 4 bases and J by 9 bases, with 9 bases of the junction left unmatched. In nucleotides, the CDR3 is TGCGCCAGCAGCGCGGACAGGGAAAAGTTTGAGCAGTTCTTC. Translation gives CASSADREKFEQFF.

Here the CDR3 reads CASSFRRGSEQYF. The CDR3 DNA sequence: TGTGCCAGCAGCTTTCGGCGGGGGAGTGAGCAGTACTTC. The chain combines TRBV7-3 with TRBJ2-7; 7 nucleotides agree with TRBD2. Germline values: CDR1 SGHTA, CDR2 FQGTGA. V shed 3 bases and J 7 bases; nucleotides not matched to a gene: 6. The CDR3 consists of 13 residues. Combining the CDR3 with reference TRBV7-3 and TRBJ2-7 gives the whole variable domain GAGVSQTPSNKVTEKGKYVELRCDPISGHTALYWYRQSLGQGPEFLIYFQGTGAADDSGLPNDRFFAVRPEGSVSTLKIQRTERGDSAVYLCASSFRRGSEQYFGPGTRLTVT.

V and J are TRBV20-1 and TRBJ1-5; possibly TRBD1 for D (6 bases). The CDR3 has 18 amino acids. The V gene's germline CDR1 is DFQATT and CDR2 SNEGSKA (reference sequence). Trimming removed 3 bases at V and 2 bases at J, with 23 bases between. CDR3 coding DNA: TGCAGTGCTAGTATAGCCGGTCCAGGACAGAGGGGCAATCAGCCCCAGCATTTT. This sequence encodes CSASIAGPGQRGNQPQHF.

The chain carries TRBV5-1 and TRBJ2-5; perhaps TRBD1 as D (6 bases). Germline values: CDR1 SGHRS, CDR2 YFSETQ. CDR3 length equals 16 residues. Trimming took 4 bases from V and 4 from J, leaving 20 bases between them. The CDR3 coding sequence is TGCGCCAGCAGCGGTGGGGGCCCGGGGCCTGGAGAGACCCAGTACTTC. The encoded protein is CASSGGGPGPGETQYF.